The following is a TCR beta chain sequence with its context. CDR3 length: 14 residues. CDR1 SGHNT and CDR2 YYREEE come from the germline V gene (reference sequence). V dropped 6 bases and J dropped 4 bases, with 13 bases sitting between them. The sample originates from a study of glioma-infiltrating T cells after dendritic cell vaccination. The method was immunoSEQ multiplex PCR; TCRdb's version includes in-frame clones alone and lacks a portion of them. The table includes over 55,000 clones, approximately 81% detected once. This chain uses TRBV5-4 with TRBJ1-4, with D maybe TRBD1 (5 bases). The sequencing here drew on blood, taken before dendritic cell vaccination. The sequence was obtained from a human donor with glioblastoma. Written as DNA, the CDR3 is TGTGCCAGCACCTGGGGCGGAGTTAATGAAAAACTGTTTTTT. Translating it yields CASTWGGVNEKLFF.